These 30 T cell receptor beta chains share one sample of origin, sequenced in a study of T cell responses to AZD1222 COVID-19 vaccine. The protocol was immunoSEQ multiplex PCR, while the TCRdb copy is restricted to in-frame clones and leaves out a portion. This table holds approximately 160,000 clones, roughly 90% found once. This specimen was peripheral blood, taken on day 0 of AZD1222 vaccination. The source is an adult in good health.

The chain has TRBV9 and TRBJ1-1; D not resolved. V dropped 0 bases and J dropped 1 base, with 7 bases sitting between them. Germline CDR1 SGDLS, CDR2 YYNGEE. The CDR3 has 14 amino acids. This chain's CDR3 is CASSVGDSNTEAFF. The CDR3, as DNA: TGTGCCAGCAGCGTAGGGGATTCGAACACTGAAGCTTTCTTT.

The CDR3 region has the DNA TGTGCCTGGAGTGTACCGGGGCGAAATTTTAATTATGGCTACACCTTC. Translation: CAWSVPGRNFNYGYTF. The V gene is TRBV30, the J gene TRBJ1-2, with D tentatively TRBD1 (5 bases). Germline V lookup: CDR1 GTSNPN, CDR2 SVGIG (reference sequence). The CDR3 loop spans 16 amino acids. V was clipped by 0 bases and J by 5 bases, with 19 bases between them.

CDR3: CASSESLVTYEQYF. CDR3 in DNA: TGTGCCAGCAGTGAATCACTAGTAACCTACGAGCAGTACTTC. The V and J genes are TRBV6-1 and TRBJ2-7, with D possibly being TRBD2 (5 bases). Germline CDR1 is MNHNS and CDR2 is SASEGT. V lost 2 bases to trimming and J lost 2 bases, with 10 bases between them. CDR3 size: 14 residues.

The chain joins TRBV2 to TRBJ2-7; either TRBD1 or TRBD2 may fit D (7 bases each). Germline CDR1 reads SNHLY; CDR2 reads FYNNEI. V was pared by 3 bases and J by 2 bases, with 14 bases between. There are 15 residues in the CDR3. This chain's CDR3 is CASSDQGGGAYEQYF. CDR3 nucleotides: TGTGCCAGCAGTGACCAGGGGGGAGGGGCCTACGAGCAGTACTTC.

The J gene is TRBJ2-7, the V gene TRBV15; TRBD1 is a possible D gene (5 bases). The CDR3 is 15 amino acids. The V and J ends lost 0 bases and 2 bases respectively, with 11 bases between them. Germline CDR1 reads LNHNV; CDR2 reads YYDKDF (reference sequence). As DNA, the CDR3 is TGTGCCACCAGCAGAGAAAGGACATCACCCTACGAGCAGTACTTC. It yields the protein CATSRERTSPYEQYF.

This chain joins TRBV15 and TRBJ1-6, with unresolved D. The CDR3 runs to 18 residues. Between the trimmed V and J ends, which lost 0 bases and 8 bases, there was a span of 20 bases. Germline values: CDR1 LNHNV, CDR2 YYDKDF (reference sequence). CDR3 sequence reads: CATSRDRQRPVFYSPLHF. The CDR3 coding sequence is TGTGCCACCAGCAGAGATCGTCAGAGGCCAGTCTTTTATTCACCCCTCCACTTT.

The chain carries TRBV2 and TRBJ2-7; D is possibly TRBD1 (6 bases). The germline V gene has CDR1 SNHLY and CDR2 FYNNEI. This CDR3 spans 12 amino acids. V shed 8 bases and J shed 7 bases, with 15 bases lying between them. This CDR3 is CASLNRVIEQYF. CDR3 DNA sequence: TGTGCCAGCTTGAACAGGGTTATTGAGCAGTACTTC.

The chain is built from TRBV9 and TRBJ2-1; 9 bases are a match to TRBD2. V was pared by 4 bases and J by 14 bases, with 7 bases of the junction left unmatched. CDR1 and CDR2 (germline): SGDLS, YYNGEE. This CDR3 region has 12 residues. DNA of the CDR3: TGTGCCAGCAGCCCATCTAGCGGGACGAAGTTCTTC. It specifies CASSPSSGTKFF.

This chain links TRBV24-1 with TRBJ2-1; 9 bases agree with TRBD1. This CDR3 contains 16 residues. After removal of 4 bases from V and 6 bases from J, the junction contained 9 bases not matched to a gene. Per germline, CDR1 KGHDR and CDR2 SFDVKD. In nucleotides, the CDR3 is TGTGCCACCAGTGACCCCGGGACAGGGTTGGGCAATGAGCAGTTCTTC. This translates into CATSDPGTGLGNEQFF.

This chain joins TRBV4-1 and TRBJ1-2, with 8 bases that match TRBD1. In germline, CDR1 is MGHRA, CDR2 YSYEKL. V gave up 0 bases and J gave up 3 bases; unmatched junction bases: 6. The CDR3 is 16 residues long. CDR3 loop: CASSQDGTGPYYGYTF. The CDR3 nucleotides are TGCGCCAGCAGCCAAGACGGGACAGGTCCCTACTATGGCTACACCTTC.

The J gene is TRBJ2-7, the V gene TRBV5-1; D possibly corresponds to TRBD1 (5 bases). Trimming removed 4 bases from V and 4 bases from J, with 12 bases in between. CDR1 is SGHRS and CDR2 is YFSETQ in the germline V gene. The CDR3 has 13 amino acids. The CDR3 loop reads CASSENRIYEQYF. As DNA, the CDR3 is TGCGCCAGCAGCGAAAACAGGATTTACGAGCAGTACTTC.

The chain uses TRBV19 and TRBJ2-3; no clear D. The CDR3 loop spans 16 amino acids. V shed 5 bases and J shed 2 bases, with 17 bases lying between them. The germline gives CDR1 LNHDA, CDR2 SQIVND (reference sequence). The DNA for the CDR3 is TGTGCCAGTAGTGCCTCTCGACCGGACGACACAGATACGCAGTATTTT. Encoded protein: CASSASRPDDTDTQYF.

V and J are TRBV4-1 and TRBJ2-5; D gene unclear. V was pared by 1 base and J by 5 bases, with 20 bases between. CDR3 size: 17 residues. CDR1 is MGHRA and CDR2 is YSYEKL in the germline V gene. The CDR3 bases are TGCGCCAGCAGCCAAGGCACCAGCTTGTACGTTGGGGAGACCCAGTACTTC. As protein: CASSQGTSLYVGETQYF.

The genes are TRBV11-2 and TRBJ1-1; D not certain. The CDR3 has 14 amino acids. The germline V gene has CDR1 SGHAT and CDR2 FQNNGV. The V end was cut by 4 bases, the J end by 1 base, with 10 bases between. The CDR3 DNA reads TGTGCCAGCAGCTCCCCTGCCCCGAACACTGAAGCTTTCTTT. Amino acids: CASSSPAPNTEAFF.

This clone was seen only once. The chain uses TRBV30 and TRBJ1-1, with 7 bases aligning to TRBD1. The CDR3 sequence is 13 residues long. V was clipped by 7 bases and J by 4 bases; unmatched bases: 9. In germline, CDR1 is GTSNPN, CDR2 SVGIG (reference sequence). CDR3 sequence (DNA): TGTGCCTTTGGAGTGGCAGGGGGCACTGAAGCTTTCTTT. Protein: CAFGVAGGTEAFF.

The V and J genes are TRBV2 and TRBJ1-1, with D unresolved. The germline V and J ends were trimmed by 3 bases and 10 bases, with 15 bases remaining between them. This CDR3 region has 13 residues. Germline values: CDR1 SNHLY, CDR2 FYNNEI. CDR3 bases: TGTGCCAGCAGTGATGTTGCAGGTCCACGAGCTTTCTTT. Residues: CASSDVAGPRAFF.

The chain combines TRBV3-1 (or the pseudogene TRBV3-2) with TRBJ2-6; unclear D gene. This CDR3 spans 16 amino acids. Looked up from germline, CDR1 is LGHDT and CDR2 is YNNKEL (reference sequence). Trimming removed 4 bases at V and 0 bases at J, with 10 bases between. The CDR3 protein is CASSPGSSSGANVLTF. The DNA for the CDR3 is TGTGCCAGCAGCCCTGGTAGCTCCTCTGGGGCCAACGTCCTGACTTTC.

V usage is TRBV6-1 and J usage is TRBJ1-2; weak D call: TRBD1 (5 bases). This CDR3 has 18 residues. V lost 2 bases and J lost 8, with 27 bases in between. Per the germline V gene, CDR1 is MNHNS and CDR2 is SASEGT. CDR3 amino acids: CASSESPPPGIGVRGYTF. Here the CDR3 DNA reads TGTGCCAGCAGTGAATCCCCGCCTCCAGGGATCGGAGTTCGGGGCTACACCTTC.

The chain combines TRBV29-1 with TRBJ1-2; D unresolved. The CDR3 loop spans 11 amino acids. V was cut by 7 bases and J by 8 bases, with 14 bases left in between. CDR1 and CDR2 (germline): SQVTM, ANQGSEA. DNA of the CDR3: TGCAGCGGCGCGACTTCCGCGGGCTACACCTTC. Protein sequence: CSGATSAGYTF.

This chain links TRBV14 with TRBJ1-6, with TRBD1 matching 9 bases. The CDR3 spans 16 residues. Per the germline V gene, CDR1 is SGHDN and CDR2 is FVKESK. Losses at the gene ends were 5 bases for V and 11 bases for J; bases not matched to a gene: 13. In DNA, the CDR3 is TGTGCCAGCAGCTCAACACCGGGACAGGGACGGACACCCCTCCACTTT. Translated: CASSSTPGQGRTPLHF.

This rearrangement joins TRBV5-6 to TRBJ2-7; 9 nucleotides align to TRBD1. CDR3 length: 14 amino acids. Germline V gene data show CDR1 as SGHDT and CDR2 as YYEEEE. V shed 4 bases and J 6 bases; nucleotides not matched to a gene: 8. The CDR3 protein is CASSPNRGRSEQYF. The CDR3, as DNA: TGTGCCAGCAGCCCGAACAGGGGGCGAAGCGAGCAGTACTTC.

In its sample, this clone was seen a few times. The V and J genes are TRBV29-1 and TRBJ2-1, with TRBD2 identical over 10 bases. Germline loops: CDR1 SQVTM, CDR2 ANQGSEA. CDR3 length: 15 residues. V lost 4 bases, J lost 8 bases, and 11 bases stayed unmatched. In DNA, the CDR3 is TGCAGCGTTGCTCTTTTGGCTAGCGGGAGATATGAGCAGTTCTTC. This codes for CSVALLASGRYEQFF.

In this sample, this clone turned up a few times. V gene TRBV29-1 combines with J gene TRBJ1-2; D may be TRBD1 (6 bases). CDR1 and CDR2 from the germline V gene are SQVTM and ANQGSEA. Between the trimmed V and J ends, which lost 4 bases and 4 bases, there was a span of 7 bases. This CDR3 is 11 amino acids long. The CDR3 loop is CSVGTVYGYTF. The CDR3 DNA follows: TGCAGCGTTGGGACAGTCTATGGCTACACCTTC.

CDR3 region: CARKGLYEQYF. In DNA, the CDR3 is TGTGCGCGGAAGGGACTATACGAGCAGTACTTC. The chain links TRBV2 to TRBJ2-7, with 7 bases fitting TRBD2. This CDR3 contains 11 residues. Per the germline V gene, CDR1 is SNHLY and CDR2 is FYNNEI.

The chain uses TRBV19 and TRBJ2-7; perhaps TRBD1 as D (5 bases). Germline CDR1 is LNHDA and CDR2 is SQIVND (reference sequence). The CDR3 has 16 amino acids. The germline V and J ends were trimmed by 2 bases and 2 bases, with 16 bases remaining between them. CDR3 protein: CASSITPQGLPYEQYF. Here the CDR3 DNA reads TGTGCCAGTAGTATAACCCCCCAGGGCCTTCCCTACGAGCAGTACTTC.

The J gene is TRBJ1-3, the V gene TRBV3-1 (or the pseudogene TRBV3-2); TRBD1 matches at 7 bases. CDR1 and CDR2 from the germline V gene are LGHDT and YNNKEL (reference sequence). The length of the CDR3 is 17 residues. Unmatched junction bases numbered 7, after V lost 0 bases and J lost 2 bases. The CDR3 DNA sequence: TGTGCCAGCAGCCAAGATCCGGGACAGAGACCTGGAAACACCATATATTTT. It is translated as CASSQDPGQRPGNTIYF.

The chain has TRBV4-2 and TRBJ2-7; no clear D. CDR1 is LGHNA and CDR2 is YNFKEQ in the germline V gene. Trimming removed 2 bases at V and 2 bases at J, with 10 bases between. This CDR3 is 14 amino acids long. The CDR3 DNA is TGTGCCAGCAGCCAACTTAAGTCGCCCTACGAGCAGTACTTC. Residues: CASSQLKSPYEQYF.

This sequence joins TRBV5-1 and TRBJ2-7; D possibly corresponds to TRBD2 (6 bases). Germline V gene data show CDR1 as SGHRS and CDR2 as YFSETQ. This CDR3 contains 16 residues. V shed 0 bases and J shed 0 bases, with 13 bases lying between them. The CDR3 loop reads CASSLGGSGYSYEQYF. DNA for the CDR3: TGCGCCAGCAGCTTGGGCGGTAGCGGATACTCCTACGAGCAGTACTTC.

V and J are TRBV28 and TRBJ1-1, with 10 bases that match TRBD1. The CDR3 sequence is 14 residues long. V trimming: 1 base; J trimming: 8 bases; junction bases outside the gene matches: 4. The germline V gene encodes CDR1 MDHEN and CDR2 SYDVKM. The CDR3 nucleotides are TGTGCCAGCAGTTTATTGCCGGGACAGGGGGAAGCTTTCTTT. Amino acids: CASSLLPGQGEAFF.

The genes are TRBV6-5 and TRBJ2-1; 8 bases agree with TRBD2. The CDR3 covers 15 residues. The V segment lost 2 bases and the J segment 9 bases; nucleotides outside the gene matches: 9. CDR1 is MNHEY, CDR2 SVGAGI, per germline. The CDR3 spells CASSYGTGRVSEQFF. The CDR3 bases are TGTGCCAGCAGTTACGGGACCGGGAGGGTCAGTGAGCAGTTCTTC.